This TCR beta chain derives from a study of cytomegalovirus exposure and HLA in healthy donors. Study observations and caveats: The dataset shows that most TCR sequences were rare, while some public TCRs occurred in many donors.

J gave up 8 bases and V 0 bases, and 8 bases lay outside the gene matches. The germline V gene encodes CDR1 SGDLS and CDR2 YYNGEE. The CDR3 spans 16 residues. With 60 Vbeta and 13 Jbeta primers, the PCR was carried out. The protocol was immunoSEQ multiplex PCR, while the TCRdb copy is restricted to in-frame clones and leaves out a portion. The table has roughly 170,000 clones, roughly 71% seen once. Comments on this clone: The antigen remains unidentified.

V gene TRBV9 combines with J gene TRBJ2-3; 11 nucleotides align to TRBD2. Specimen: PBMCs. The TCR originated in a girl aged 10-17 years in good health and CMV-seronegative. The chain's CDR3 is CASSVGGTSGGGTQYF. The CDR3 DNA follows: TGTGCCAGCAGCGTAGGAGGGACTAGCGGAGGCGGTACGCAGTATTTT.